This T cell receptor (beta chain) derives from a study of OX40 agonist ivuxolimab in advanced cancers. Using immunoSEQ multiplex PCR, the repertoire was profiled, and TCRdb retains in-frame clones only, with some absent. The table lists some 44,000 clones, approximately 83% of them singletons. The ends were cut back, 5 bases at V and 4 bases at J, with 17 bases in the middle. The CDR3 has 15 residues. CDR1 is MNHEY, CDR2 SVGAGI, per germline. The clonotype comes from an adult with an advanced solid tumor such as melanoma, head and neck, liver or kidney cancer. This material consisted of CD4+ or CD8+ T cells sorted from blood, taken in a trial of the OX40 agonist ivuxolimab. The J gene is TRBJ1-2, the V gene TRBV6-5, with D uncertain. The CDR3 coding sequence is TGTGCCAGCAGTCGACTGTCAGGTGAAGGCTATGGCTACACCTTC. It encodes CASSRLSGEGYGYTF.